What follows is one TCR beta chain and its context. Its antigen remains unidentified. The data derive from a study of T cell responses to AZD1222 COVID-19 vaccine. The repertoire was sequenced with immunoSEQ multiplex PCR; TCRdb's copy has only in-frame clones and lacks some. Of around 130,000 clones listed, just over 85% are singletons. Findings and caveats of the study: Only after the peak T cell response were repertoires sampled. Clonal diversity may have been underestimated, and the donors were mostly white British, with more females than males. Rises in breadth and depth of Spike-specific TCRs came after two AZD1222 doses. Unmutated regions of variants are reportedly targeted by nearly half of spike-specific TCRs.

V was clipped by 6 bases and J by 1 base; unmatched bases: 2. The CDR3 runs 14 residues. The germline gives CDR1 MNHEY, CDR2 SVGEGT. This specimen consisted of peripheral blood, obtained on day 0 of AZD1222 vaccination. The chain recombines TRBV6-2 or TRBV6-3 with TRBJ2-2, with 7 positions matching TRBD1. The origin of this receptor is an adult in good health. CDR3 protein: CASSRTGNTGELFF. As DNA, the CDR3 is TGTGCCAGCAGCCGGACAGGGAACACCGGGGAGCTGTTTTTT.